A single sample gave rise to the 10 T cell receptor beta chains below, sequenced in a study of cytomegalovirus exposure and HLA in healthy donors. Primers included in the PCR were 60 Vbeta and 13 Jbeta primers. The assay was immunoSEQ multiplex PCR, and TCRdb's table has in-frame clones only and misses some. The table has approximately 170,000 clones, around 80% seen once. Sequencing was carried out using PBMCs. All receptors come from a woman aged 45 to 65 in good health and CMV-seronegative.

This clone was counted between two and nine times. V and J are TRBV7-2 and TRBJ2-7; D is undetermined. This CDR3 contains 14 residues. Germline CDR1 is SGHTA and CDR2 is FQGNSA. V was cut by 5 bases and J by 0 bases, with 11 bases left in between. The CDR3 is CASSHRTSSYEQYF. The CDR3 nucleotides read TGTGCCAGCAGCCACAGAACGAGCTCCTACGAGCAGTACTTC.

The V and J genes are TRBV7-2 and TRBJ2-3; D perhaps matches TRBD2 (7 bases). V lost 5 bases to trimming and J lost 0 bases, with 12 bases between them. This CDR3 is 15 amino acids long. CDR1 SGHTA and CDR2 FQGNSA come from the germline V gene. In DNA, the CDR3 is TGTGCCAGCAGCCGAGGGGGGGCTAGCACAGATACGCAGTATTTT. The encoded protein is CASSRGGASTDTQYF.

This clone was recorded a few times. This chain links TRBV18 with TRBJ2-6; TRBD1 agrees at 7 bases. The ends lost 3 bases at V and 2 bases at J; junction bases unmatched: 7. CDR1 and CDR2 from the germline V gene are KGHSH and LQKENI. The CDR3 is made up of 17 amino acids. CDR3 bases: TGTGCCAGCTCACCCGGGACAGTCATAGCTGGGGCCAACGTCCTGACTTTC. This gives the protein CASSPGTVIAGANVLTF.

This CDR3 reads CASSLDRDNEQFF. CDR3 DNA: TGCGCCAGCAGCTTGGACAGGGACAATGAGCAGTTCTTC. The chain carries TRBV5-1 and TRBJ2-1; D perhaps matches TRBD1 (6 bases). Trimming removed 0 bases at V and 5 bases at J, with 6 bases between. Germline assignment: CDR1 SGHRS and CDR2 YFSETQ. CDR3 size: 13 residues.

The DNA of the CDR3 is TGTGCCAGCAGCCAACCCGGACTAGCGGGTCAACGGGAGCAGTTCTTC. Amino acids: CASSQPGLAGQREQFF. This chain links TRBV11-2 with TRBJ2-1; 11 bases are shared with TRBD2. Looked up from germline, CDR1 is SGHAT and CDR2 is FQNNGV. V was pared by 5 bases and J by 10 bases, with 13 bases of the junction left unmatched. The CDR3 covers 16 residues.

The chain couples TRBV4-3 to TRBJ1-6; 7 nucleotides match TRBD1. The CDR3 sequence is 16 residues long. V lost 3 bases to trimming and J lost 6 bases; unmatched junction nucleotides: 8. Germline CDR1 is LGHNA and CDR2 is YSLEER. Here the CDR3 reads CASSQTRDRVNSPLHF. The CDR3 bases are TGCGCCAGCAGCCAGACCCGGGACAGAGTTAATTCACCCCTCCACTTT.

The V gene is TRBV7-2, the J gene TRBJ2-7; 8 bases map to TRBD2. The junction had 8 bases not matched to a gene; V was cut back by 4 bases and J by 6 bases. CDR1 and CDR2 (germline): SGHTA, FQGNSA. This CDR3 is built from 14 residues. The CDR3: CASSSGLVAAEQYF. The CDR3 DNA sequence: TGTGCCAGCAGCTCGGGACTAGTAGCAGCCGAGCAGTACTTC.

CDR3 residues: CASSPRSPGWADTQYF. The CDR3 DNA reads TGTGCCAGTAGTCCCAGGAGTCCGGGGTGGGCAGATACGCAGTATTTT. The chain links TRBV19 to TRBJ2-3, with D perhaps TRBD2 (5 bases). The germline V gene encodes CDR1 LNHDA and CDR2 SQIVND (reference sequence). This CDR3 comprises 16 residues. V dropped 5 bases and J dropped 4 bases, with 19 bases sitting between them.

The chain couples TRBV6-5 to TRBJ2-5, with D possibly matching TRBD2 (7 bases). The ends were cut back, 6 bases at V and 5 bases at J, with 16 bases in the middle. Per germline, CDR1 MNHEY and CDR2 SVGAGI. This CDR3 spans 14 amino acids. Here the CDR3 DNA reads TGTGCCAGCAGCCAACGGGGGGCGGGGGAGACCCAGTACTTC. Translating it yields CASSQRGAGETQYF.

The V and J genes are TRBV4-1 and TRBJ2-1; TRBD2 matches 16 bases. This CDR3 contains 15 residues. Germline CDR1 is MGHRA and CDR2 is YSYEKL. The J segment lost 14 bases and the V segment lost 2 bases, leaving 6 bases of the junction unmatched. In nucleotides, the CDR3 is TGCGCCAGCAGCCAAATTGGGACTAGCGGGAGGGCGAAGTTCTTC. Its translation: CASSQIGTSGRAKFF.